Many counts were recorded for the clone carrying this T cell receptor beta chain. Its matching antigen is unknown. These data originate in a study of T cells in Graves' hyperthyroidism and ophthalmopathy. Broader study findings: Ophthalmopathy, as predicted by the model, came a median roughly 6.3 months after the prediction. Blood also showed most of the thyroid clonotypes that were expanded above 0.001.

V dropped 6 bases and J dropped 4 bases, with 18 bases sitting between them. Germline CDR1 and CDR2: SQVTM and ANQGSEA. The CDR3 has 14 residues. Uncontrolled infection, other autoimmune disease, pregnancy or lactation disqualified patients from enrolment. Orbital computed tomography, thyroid ultrasound, serum thyroxine and TRAb, and clinical symptoms together informed the diagnoses. TCR beta CDR3 regions were amplified from RNA. The study used the HTBI primer set for a first-round RT-PCR of the TCR CDR3. TCRdb ran MiXCR on the multiplex PCR reads and lists one entry per CDR3 protein. Of about 660,000 distinct CDR3 sequences listed, about 45% are singletons.

Sequenced material: peripheral blood or thyroid tissue (not recorded which). The sequence was collected from an adult man with Graves' disease, either hyperthyroidism or ophthalmopathy (not recorded which). This chain uses TRBV29-1 with TRBJ1-1, with a weak D call TRBD1 (6 bases). CDR3 in amino acids: CSVRDTRWGTEAFF. In DNA, the CDR3 is TGCAGCGTGCGGGACACAAGGTGGGGCACTGAAGCTTTCTTT.